This T cell receptor (beta chain) is from a study of cytomegalovirus exposure and HLA in healthy donors. V was shortened by 4 bases and J by 5 bases, with 14 bases between the two germline ends. CDR1 and CDR2 (germline): SGHVS, FQNEAQ. The CDR3 has 14 residues. The PCR contained 60 Vbeta and 13 Jbeta primers. Produced via immunoSEQ multiplex PCR; TCRdb's table is partial and in-frame only. This sample carries about 97,000 clones, about three fifths of them seen once, and the ten largest clones take around 4.8%. The study, taken as a whole, reports: Only CMV serostatus was available as immune exposure information.

This clone turned up a few times. No antigen is known for it. V usage is TRBV7-8 and J usage is TRBJ1-1; the D is unclear. This clonotype originated in a human donor in good health. Sequenced: PBMCs. CDR3 loop: CASSSRAGWTEAFF. The CDR3 nucleotides are TGTGCCAGCAGCTCCAGAGCGGGGTGGACTGAAGCTTTCTTT.